This T cell receptor beta chain was sequenced for a study of T cells in Graves' hyperthyroidism and ophthalmopathy. The V end was cut by 7 bases, the J end by 3 bases, with 10 bases between. The CDR3 contains 12 residues. The germline gives CDR1 SGDLS, CDR2 YYNGEE. RNA transcripts gave rise to amplified TCR beta CDR3 regions. The study used the HTBI primer set for a first-round RT-PCR of the TCR CDR3. One entry per CDR3 protein, called by TCRdb with MiXCR from the multiplex PCR reads. The profile shows some 800,000 distinct CDR3 sequences, roughly 40% of them singletons. Study observations and caveats: It was a median around 6 months before onset that the model predicted ophthalmopathy.

On this clonotype itself: What it recognizes is unknown.

The sequence came from a man aged 18 to 29 with Graves' hyperthyroidism. This chain links TRBV9 with TRBJ1-1; D remains ambiguous. The sequenced material came from blood. The CDR3 spells CASSPEHTEAFF. CDR3 DNA: TGTGCCAGCTCACCAGAGCACACTGAAGCTTTCTTT.